Each of the 18 T cell receptor beta chains below was sequenced from the same sample in a study of molecular identifiers for immune sequencing clone quantification. From the PCR reads, TCRdb called clonotypes with MiXCR, one entry per CDR3 protein. The sample yields 550,000 to 750,000 distinct CDR3 sequences, 20% seen once. The sample comprised naive CD8+ T cells from blood, with Jurkat cell RNA spiked in. Subset denoted: FACS-sorted CD8+CD4-CCR7+CD45RA+ naive T cells. The receptor source for this set is a human donor in good health. Some libraries in this study had Jurkat cell RNA spiked in.

This clonotype was picked up one time. A much larger clone is a single base away; this may be a read error. This rearrangement joins TRBV13 to TRBJ1-5; no definite D call. Germline-derived CDR1 and CDR2 are PRHDT and FYEKMQ (reference sequence). V was shortened by 5 bases and J by 7 bases, with 12 bases between the two germline ends. The CDR3 runs 13 residues. The CDR3 DNA follows: TGTGCCAGCAGCGAGGAGAGACGCCAGCCCCAGCATTTT. It specifies CASSEERRQPQHF.

This clonotype was seen once. The conserved phenylalanine or tryptophan normally closing the CDR3 is absent here, so this likely arose from a read error. The chain combines TRBV4-1 with TRBJ2-1, with no clear D. CDR1 is MGHRA and CDR2 is YSYEKL in the germline V gene. V gave up 3 bases and J gave up 7 bases, with 10 bases separating them. The CDR3 runs to 13 residues. DNA for the CDR3: TGCGCCAGCAGCCACCCGGGTCAAAATGAGCAGTTCCTC. This translates into CASSHPGQNEQFL.

This clonotype was counted at least ten times. V is TRBV12-3 or TRBV12-4 and J is TRBJ2-7; D might be TRBD1 (6 bases). CDR3 length equals 14 residues. V lost 5 bases, J lost 1 base, and 12 bases lay in between. The CDR3 region has the DNA TGTGCCAGCAGTCCAACAGGGTTTTCCTACGAGCAGTACTTC. Translation gives CASSPTGFSYEQYF.

Concerning this clonotype itself: The conserved final phenylalanine or tryptophan is absent from the CDR3, which likely points to a read error. V usage is TRBV27 and J usage is TRBJ2-7, with D hard to call. V was cut by 6 bases and J by 2 bases, with 11 bases left in between. This CDR3 comprises 13 residues. In germline, CDR1 is MNHEY, CDR2 SMNVEV (reference sequence). CDR3 loop: CASSYGLPYEQYL. CDR3 nucleotide sequence: TGTGCCAGCAGCTATGGCCTCCCCTACGAGCAGTACCTC.

This clonotype was observed a few times. The chain links TRBV4-1 to TRBJ1-2, with D maybe TRBD1 (5 bases). The CDR3 extends over 12 amino acids. V was shortened by 4 bases and J by 3 bases, with 6 bases between the two germline ends. Germline V CDR1 and CDR2: MGHRA, YSYEKL. The chain's CDR3 is CASSRDDYGYTF. The CDR3 bases are TGCGCCAGCAGCCGGGACGACTATGGCTACACCTTC.

This clonotype was seen at least ten times. V gene TRBV5-5 combines with J gene TRBJ2-7; possible D gene TRBD1, 6 bases. V was cut by 3 bases and J by 0 bases, with 19 bases left in between. Germline V lookup: CDR1 SGHKS, CDR2 YYEKEE (reference sequence). This CDR3 spans 17 amino acids. CDR3 in DNA: TGTGCCAGCAGCTCCGAGCGGACAGCTACGAGCTCCTACGAGCAGTACTTC. Protein: CASSSERTATSSYEQYF.

Concerning this clonotype itself: A read error may produce the germline difference seen at one junction end. V is TRBV14 and J is TRBJ2-1; weak D call: TRBD2 (5 bases). The CDR3 sequence is 15 residues long. The germline V gene encodes CDR1 SGHDN and CDR2 FVKESK. The CDR3 loop is CAGSQEIEGYNEQFF. The CDR3 nucleotides are TGTGCCGGCAGCCAAGAAATCGAGGGATACAATGAGCAGTTCTTC.

This clonotype was observed a few times. This sequence joins TRBV20-1 and TRBJ1-6; possible D gene TRBD1, 5 bases. V was trimmed by 6 bases and J by 9 bases, leaving 18 bases between them. Germline lookup yields CDR1 DFQATT and CDR2 SNEGSKA (reference sequence). The CDR3 covers 14 residues. CDR3 bases: TGCAGTGCGGCGGACAAGGAGGGATTTTCACCCCTCCACTTT. Translating gives CSAADKEGFSPLHF.

V is TRBV6-1 and J is TRBJ1-2; tentatively, D is TRBD1 (6 bases). This CDR3 comprises 14 residues. V was pared by 6 bases and J by 5 bases, with 16 bases between. The germline V gene has CDR1 MNHNS and CDR2 SASEGT. The CDR3 nucleotides are TGTGCCAGCAGAATATCAGGGGAGGGATATGGCTACACCTTC. This gives the protein CASRISGEGYGYTF.

Concerning this clonotype itself: The conserved phenylalanine or tryptophan is not found at the CDR3 terminus, so this likely reflects a read error. The chain links TRBV27 to TRBJ2-7, with D possibly matching TRBD1 (6 bases). The length of the CDR3 is 13 residues. Trimming stripped 5 bases from V and 0 bases from J, with 8 bases between. CDR1 and CDR2 from the germline V gene are MNHEY and SMNVEV (reference sequence). Here the CDR3 DNA reads TGTGCCAGCAGTGGACAGAGCTCCTACGAGCAGTACTCC. Translated: CASSGQSSYEQYS.

This clonotype has a count of ten or more. The chain combines TRBV7-9 with TRBJ2-3; unclear D gene. Germline assignment: CDR1 SEHNR and CDR2 FQNEAQ (reference sequence). This CDR3 has 11 residues. V dropped 5 bases and J dropped 10 bases, with 10 bases sitting between them. CDR3 amino acids: CASSPELPQYF. The CDR3 bases are TGTGCCAGCAGCCCCGAATTGCCGCAGTATTTT.

To note about this clonotype: A much larger clone is a single base away; this may be a read error. This chain links TRBV9 with TRBJ2-3; D ambiguous. Per the germline V gene, CDR1 is SGDLS and CDR2 is YYNGEE. The CDR3 length is 15 residues. The CDR3 region has the DNA TGTGCCAGCAGCCCCTGGCCCGTTTCGCAAGATACGCGGTATTTT. It yields the protein CASSPWPVSQDTRYF.

This clonotype was detected ten times or more. CDR3 sequence: CASTDSGVQYF. CDR3 coding DNA: TGTGCCAGCACAGACTCGGGCGTTCAGTACTTC. V and J are TRBV2 and TRBJ2-4; D remains ambiguous. CDR1 is SNHLY and CDR2 is FYNNEI in the germline V gene. Between the trimmed V and J ends, which lost 7 bases and 11 bases, there was a span of 12 bases. CDR3 length: 11 amino acids.

There are many counts of this clonotype. This chain links TRBV29-1 with TRBJ2-7, with D uncertain. CDR1 and CDR2 (germline): SQVTM, ANQGSEA. This CDR3 is built from 11 residues. Trimming pared 7 bases from V and 0 bases from J, leaving 7 bases between. The CDR3 spells CSGRISYEQYF. The CDR3, as DNA: TGCAGCGGTAGGATCTCCTACGAGCAGTACTTC.

This clonotype was counted at least ten times. The chain recombines TRBV19 with TRBJ2-4; 11 positions match TRBD2. V was pared by 0 bases and J by 6 bases, with 19 bases of the junction left unmatched. This CDR3 has 21 amino acids. Germline V gene lookup returns CDR1 LNHDA and CDR2 SQIVND (reference sequence). The CDR3 loop reads CASSIDHSTSGMIPLGNIQYF. The CDR3 bases are TGTGCCAGTAGTATAGATCACTCGACTAGCGGGATGATCCCTCTCGGAAACATTCAGTACTTC.

V and J are TRBV19 and TRBJ2-7; 9 bases match TRBD1. Germline V CDR1 and CDR2: LNHDA, SQIVND (reference sequence). The CDR3 spans 14 residues. Losses at the gene ends were 5 bases for V and 5 bases for J; bases not matched to a gene: 7. CDR3 residues: CASSLLGQGNEQYF. The DNA for the CDR3 is TGTGCCAGTAGTCTGCTAGGACAGGGGAACGAGCAGTACTTC.

This clonotype was counted ten times or more. This chain links TRBV7-2 with TRBJ1-2; D ambiguous. Trimming cost V 6 bases and J 3 bases, with 11 bases left between them. The CDR3 has 13 residues. Germline V CDR1 and CDR2: SGHTA, FQGNSA. The CDR3 nucleotides are TGTGCCAGCAGGCCCGATGCCTACTATGGCTACACCTTC. Translating it yields CASRPDAYYGYTF.

This clonotype was detected many times. The chain carries TRBV29-1 and TRBJ1-4; no firm D call. V was trimmed by 0 bases and J by 8 bases, leaving 10 bases between them. The CDR3 extends over 13 amino acids. Germline V lookup: CDR1 SQVTM, CDR2 ANQGSEA. The CDR3 loop reads CSVEEGRAEKLFF. CDR3 nucleotide sequence: TGCAGCGTTGAAGAAGGTCGGGCAGAAAAACTGTTTTTT.